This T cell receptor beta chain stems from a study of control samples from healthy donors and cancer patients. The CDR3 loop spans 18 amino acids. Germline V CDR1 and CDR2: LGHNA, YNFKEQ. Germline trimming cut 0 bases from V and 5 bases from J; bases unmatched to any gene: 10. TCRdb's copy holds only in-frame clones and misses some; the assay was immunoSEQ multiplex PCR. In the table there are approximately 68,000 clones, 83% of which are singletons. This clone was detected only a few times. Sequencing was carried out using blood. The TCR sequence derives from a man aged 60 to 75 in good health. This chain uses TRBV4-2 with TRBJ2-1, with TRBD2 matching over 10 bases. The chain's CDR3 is CASSQDQVTSGYHNEQFF. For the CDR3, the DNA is TGTGCCAGCAGCCAAGATCAGGTGACTAGCGGGTACCACAATGAGCAGTTCTTC.